This TCR beta chain comes out of a study of human T cells and chemical hapten exposure. Study-wide results and caveats: No change in TCRs above 1 in 1000 frequency was produced by DPC sensitization. Versus controls, expanded TCRs had significantly more large CDR3 similarity clusters.

TCRdb reanalysed the RACE reads using MiXCR and keeps one entry per CDR3 protein. The sample lists 300,000 to 450,000 distinct CDR3 sequences, 4.5% to 5.5% occurring once. As to time point: pre-sensitization, week 0. Indicated treatment: therapeutic diphenylcyclopropenone sensitization with weekly scalp DPC. Blood draws came first, before each patch test. Many counts were recorded for this clonotype. Its antigen is unidentified. The source material was whole blood, sampled in connection with sensitization to the hapten diphenylcyclopropenone (DPC). This receptor was taken from a woman in her fifties or sixties with alopecia areata. Some clones in this sample may be carry-over from other donors' samples.

The CDR3 spells CAISAGLTGAKNIQYF. The CDR3 DNA reads as TGTGCCATCAGTGCGGGGTTGACAGGGGCCAAAAACATTCAGTACTTC. The chain recombines TRBV10-3 with TRBJ2-4, with TRBD1 identical over 7 bases. CDR1 is ENHRY, CDR2 SYGVKD, per germline. CDR3 length: 16 residues. Trimming cost V 4 bases and J 1 base; bases outside gene matches: 7.